This entry concerns a single T cell receptor beta chain. The data derive from a study of blood T cell repertoires in COVID-19. The overall study: Sources were T cells, B-cell-depleted T cells, or PBMCs; the material itself was cDNA or gDNA.

Only in-frame clones appear in the TCRdb table, and some are missing; sequencing was by immunoSEQ multiplex PCR. The sample comprises around 140,000 clones, around 88% of which are singletons, and 15% to 20% rests with the top ten. CDR1 and CDR2 from the germline V gene are SGDLS and YYNGEE. Germline trimming cut 3 bases from V and 3 bases from J; bases unmatched to any gene: 6. The CDR3 contains 17 residues. This rearrangement joins TRBV9 to TRBJ2-2, with 12 bases identical to TRBD1. The sequence derives from a man aged 50 or older with active or convalescent COVID-19. The sequenced sample was peripheral blood. This CDR3 reads CASSADGTGGYTGELFF. For the CDR3, the DNA is TGTGCCAGCAGCGCCGACGGGACAGGGGGCTACACCGGGGAGCTGTTTTTT.